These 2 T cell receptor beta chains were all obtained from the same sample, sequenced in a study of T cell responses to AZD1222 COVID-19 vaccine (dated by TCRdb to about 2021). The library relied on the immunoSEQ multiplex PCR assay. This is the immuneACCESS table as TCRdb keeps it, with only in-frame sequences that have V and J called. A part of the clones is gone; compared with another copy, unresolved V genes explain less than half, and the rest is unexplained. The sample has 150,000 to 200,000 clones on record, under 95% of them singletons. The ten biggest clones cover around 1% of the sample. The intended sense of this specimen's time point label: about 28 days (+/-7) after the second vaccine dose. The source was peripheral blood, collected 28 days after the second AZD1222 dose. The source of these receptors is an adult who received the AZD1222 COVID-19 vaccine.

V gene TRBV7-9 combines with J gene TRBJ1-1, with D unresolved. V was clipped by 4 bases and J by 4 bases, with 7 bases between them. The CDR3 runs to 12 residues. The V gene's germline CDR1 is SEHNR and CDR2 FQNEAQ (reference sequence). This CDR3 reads CASSWERTEAFF. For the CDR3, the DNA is TGTGCCAGCAGCTGGGAACGCACTGAAGCTTTCTTT.

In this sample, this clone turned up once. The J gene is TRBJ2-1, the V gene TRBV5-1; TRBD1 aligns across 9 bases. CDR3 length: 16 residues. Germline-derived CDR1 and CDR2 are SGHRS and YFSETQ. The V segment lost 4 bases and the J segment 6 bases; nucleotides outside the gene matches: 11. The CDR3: CASSPSPGQGFNEQFF. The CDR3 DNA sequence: TGCGCCAGCAGCCCCTCCCCGGGACAGGGATTCAATGAGCAGTTCTTC.